This TCR beta chain is from a study of blood T cells in healthy people across ages. Study-wide results and caveats: The recorded TCR beta diversity per million T cells decreased in a roughly linear manner with age. Naive CD4+ cells and diversity were both higher in long-lived donors than in aged donors.

The V end was cut by 4 bases, the J end by 4 bases, with 11 bases between. Germline lookup yields CDR1 SEHNR and CDR2 FQNEAQ (reference sequence). The CDR3 sequence is 14 residues long. Researchers collected 9.5 to 10 milliliters of peripheral blood from every single donor. The total RNA that was extracted per sample amounted to at least 5.5 micrograms. Combining a sample-barcoded 5' primer with a J-beta primer mix, a second PCR ran for roughly 7 to 12 cycles. TCRdb reanalysed the 5' RACE reads using MiXCR and keeps one entry per CDR3 protein. The data show some 690,000 distinct CDR3 sequences, with about 24% seen just once and around 21% held by the top ten. On this clonotype itself: The antigen is undetermined.

This chain joins TRBV7-9 and TRBJ1-5; D may be TRBD1 (5 bases). Sample: blood. The source is a man between 65 and 85 years old in good health. DNA for the CDR3: TGTGCCAGCAGCTGGGGCGGGCGAAATCAGCCCCAGCATTTT. It encodes CASSWGGRNQPQHF.